This TCR beta chain originates from a study of blood T cell repertoires in COVID-19. Clones were sequenced by immunoSEQ multiplex PCR, and TCRdb holds only the in-frame ones, with some missing. Of about 140,000 clones listed, about 88% are singletons. This CDR3 region has 14 residues. With 0 bases removed from V and 6 bases from J, the gap between germline ends came to 10 bases. Germline CDR1 is SGDLS and CDR2 is YYNGEE. This receptor was identified in a man aged 45-65 years with active or convalescent COVID-19. Sequenced: peripheral blood. V is TRBV9 and J is TRBJ2-4, with TRBD2 as a possible D gene (5 bases). The CDR3 spells CASSVVGDGNIQYF. The CDR3 DNA follows: TGTGCCAGCAGCGTAGTCGGGGATGGAAACATTCAGTACTTC.